This T cell receptor (beta chain) stems from a study of technical replicates of blood from a few donors. Trimming took off 1 base at V and 4 bases at J, with 17 bases between the two ends. The CDR3 extends over 16 amino acids. Germline lookup yields CDR1 SGHDN and CDR2 FVKESK. Data came from immunoSEQ multiplex PCR; TCRdb stores just in-frame clones and leaves some out. The repertoire holds over 50,000 clones, with approximately 97% as singletons. The gene calls are TRBV14 and TRBJ2-7; D may be TRBD2 (5 bases). The sequence derives from a human donor in good health. Sequenced material: T cells isolated from PBMCs. The DNA for the CDR3 is TGTGCCAGCAGCCAAGGGAGGAACCTCCTCCCTTACGAGCAGTACTTC. Translated, it gives CASSQGRNLLPYEQYF.